This T cell receptor (beta chain) emerged from a study of shared clonotypes between healthy human individuals. Study overall: Donors were a couple of women and a few men aged 18 to 49. General observations from the study: Sequencing depth was a factor that was expected to affect clonotype sharing among donors.

A remark on this clone: Its antigen remains unidentified.

The CDR3 sequence is 15 residues long. Looked up from germline, CDR1 is SGHAT and CDR2 is FQNNGV. The V gene end was trimmed by 3 bases and the J gene end by 5 bases; junction bases not matched to a gene: 5. Sequencing used immunoSEQ multiplex PCR; TCRdb keeps in-frame clones, though not all of them. The sample has roughly 500,000 clones; around 80% are singletons. J is TRBJ2-2 and V is TRBV11-2; 8 positions match TRBD2. This clonotype was sampled from a woman between 35 and 50 years old in good health. Some clones in this sample may be carry-over from other donors' samples. Sequenced sample: PBMCs. For the CDR3, the DNA is TGTGCCAGCAGCTTTGTCGGGAGGGGAACCGGGGAGCTGTTTTTT. Encoded protein: CASSFVGRGTGELFF. The full variable domain, in which reference TRBV11-2 and TRBJ2-2 provide the parts outside the CDR3, is EAGVAQSPRYKIIEKRQSVAFWCNPISGHATLYWYQQILGQGPKLLIQFQNNGVVDDSQLPKDRFSAERLKGVDSTLKIQPAKLEDSAVYLCASSFVGRGTGELFFGEGSRLTVL.